This T cell receptor beta chain derives from a study of T cell repertoires in cytomegalovirus infection. Overall study: Shared public TCR beta signatures pointed to both CMV infection and a matching HLA type. Notes on the study in general: The ex vivo response was dominated by HLA-C-restricted CMV-specific TCR beta clonotypes.

TCRdb reprocessed the reads via MiXCR and lists one record per CDR3 protein. Counted here are under 450,000 distinct CDR3 sequences, around a third occurring once; the ten biggest clones make up approximately 13%. Trimming took off 2 bases at V and 1 base at J, with 8 bases between the two ends. The CDR3 is 14 residues long. At least ten counts were recorded for this clonotype. Antigen specificity is unknown. The TCR comes from a human donor in good health (CMV status not recorded). Some clones in this sample may be carry-over from other donors' samples. The chain couples TRBV12-3 or TRBV12-4 to TRBJ2-5, with no clear D. Material: cultured PBMCs, obtained from culture after CMV antigen stimulation. The CDR3 DNA is TGTGCCAGCAGTTTACCAGAGACCCAAGAGACCCAGTACTTC. Translated: CASSLPETQETQYF.